The 12 T cell receptor beta chains below were found in one sample sequenced in a study of blood T cells in healthy people across ages. A second about 6 to 12 cycle PCR used barcoded and J-beta primers. TCRdb re-called the 5' RACE reads with MiXCR, one entry per CDR3 protein. The sample carries around 750,000 distinct CDR3 sequences, about 48% recorded once. Sequencing was done on a sample of blood. The receptor set was obtained from a man older than 75 in good health.

A few counts support this clonotype. CDR3 coding DNA: TGCGCCAGCAGCTTGGGGACAGCGGACAATCAGCCCCAGCATTTT. Protein: CASSLGTADNQPQHF. The gene calls are TRBV5-1 and TRBJ1-5, with a tentative D call TRBD1 (6 bases). V was trimmed by 0 bases and J by 3 bases, leaving 10 bases between them. This CDR3 comprises 15 residues. Germline CDR1 SGHRS, CDR2 YFSETQ.

V is TRBV5-6 and J is TRBJ1-6; tentatively, D is TRBD1 (5 bases). V dropped 3 bases and J dropped 10 bases, with 17 bases sitting between them. Germline lookup yields CDR1 SGHDT and CDR2 YYEEEE. This CDR3 is built from 15 residues. For the CDR3, the DNA is TGTGCCAGCAGCTCGGGGGGGAAACGGGAATCACCCCTCCACTTT. Its translation: CASSSGGKRESPLHF.

For the CDR3, the DNA is TGTGCCAGCAGAGGAACCGGGACAGTCAATTCTGAAAAACTGTTTTTT. It yields the protein CASRGTGTVNSEKLFF. This rearrangement joins TRBV6-1 to TRBJ1-4; 7 bases agree with TRBD1. The CDR3 contains 16 residues. Germline V gene data show CDR1 as MNHNS and CDR2 as SASEGT. V shed 6 bases and J 7 bases; nucleotides not matched to a gene: 14.

The V gene is TRBV10-3, the J gene TRBJ1-6, with D possibly matching TRBD1 (6 bases). V was clipped by 3 bases and J by 7 bases, with 16 bases between them. CDR3 length: 16 residues. Germline loops: CDR1 ENHRY, CDR2 SYGVKD. The chain's CDR3 is CAISDRGGAENSPLHF. The CDR3 DNA is TGTGCCATCAGTGATAGGGGGGGCGCGGAGAATTCACCCCTCCACTTT.

This chain uses TRBV27 with TRBJ1-2; unclear D gene. The CDR3 extends over 13 amino acids. Germline V gives CDR1 MNHEY, CDR2 SMNVEV (reference sequence). The V end lost 0 bases, the J end lost 8 bases, and 10 bases lay between the germline ends. CDR3 sequence reads: CASSLSVREGYTF. The CDR3 DNA reads TGTGCCAGCAGTTTATCCGTCCGGGAAGGCTACACCTTC.

The CDR3 region is CATSDRQASSYNEQYF. The CDR3 bases are TGTGCCACCAGTGATCGACAGGCCAGCTCCTACAATGAGCAGTACTTC. The chain uses TRBV24-1 and TRBJ2-1, with D possibly TRBD1 on 6 matching bases. The last part of the DNA fits TRBJ2-7 better; the J call may be wrong. CDR3 size: 16 residues. CDR1 and CDR2 (germline): KGHDR, SFDVKD.

This clonotype appeared a single time. The chain combines TRBV28 with TRBJ2-5; the D gene is possibly TRBD1 (5 bases). The J call could be wrong; TRBJ2-7 is a better fit for the DNA end. Germline values: CDR1 MDHEN, CDR2 SYDVKM. The CDR3 contains 18 residues. The CDR3 nucleotides are TGTGCCAGCAGTTTATGGAATGTCCCAGGGCTTAGCTCCTACGAGCAGTACTTC. It translates to CASSLWNVPGLSSYEQYF.

The chain employs TRBV6-5 and TRBJ1-2; D remains ambiguous. The germline CDR1 and CDR2 sequences are MNHEY and SVGAGI. The CDR3 extends over 13 amino acids. V was clipped by 5 bases and J by 2 bases, with 9 bases between them. CDR3 sequence (DNA): TGTGCCAGCAGTCGACGCTCGAACTATGGCTACACCTTC. As protein: CASSRRSNYGYTF.

The rearrangement uses TRBV15 and TRBJ2-1; D may be TRBD1 or TRBD2 (5 bases each). V was pared by 1 base and J by 2 bases, with 9 bases between. The CDR3 covers 15 residues. CDR1 is LNHNV, CDR2 YYDKDF, per germline (reference sequence). The CDR3, as DNA: TGTGCCACCAGCAGAGCCGGGACGGCCTACAATGAGCAGTTCTTC. Protein product: CATSRAGTAYNEQFF. The full variable domain, rest sourced from reference TRBV15 and TRBJ2-1, is DAMVIQNPRYQVTQFGKPVTLSCSQTLNHNVMYWYQQKSSQAPKLLFHYYDKDFNNEADTPDNFQSRRPNTSFCFLDIRSPGLGDTAMYLCATSRAGTAYNEQFFGPGTRLTVL.

This chain joins TRBV29-1 and TRBJ2-7; possibly TRBD1 or TRBD2 for D (5 bases each). Between the trimmed V and J ends, which lost 6 bases and 7 bases, there was a span of 13 bases. The germline CDR1 and CDR2 sequences are SQVTM and ANQGSEA. This CDR3 spans 11 amino acids. The CDR3 sequence: CSVAERGEQYF. CDR3 sequence (DNA): TGCAGCGTAGCGGAGAGGGGTGAGCAGTACTTC.

The chain carries TRBV10-3 and TRBJ1-2, with unresolved D. The CDR3 length is 14 residues. The germline V gene encodes CDR1 ENHRY and CDR2 SYGVKD. The V and J ends lost 0 bases and 3 bases respectively, with 8 bases between them. The DNA of the CDR3 is TGTGCCATCAGTGAGTCGGTAGATCACTATGGCTACACCTTC. Translated, it gives CAISESVDHYGYTF.

The chain employs TRBV6-6 and TRBJ2-2; D is perhaps TRBD1 (5 bases). This CDR3 spans 14 amino acids. V lost 5 bases, J lost 1 base, and 8 bases lay in between. Germline CDR1 MNHNY, CDR2 SVGAGI (reference sequence). In DNA form, the CDR3 reads TGTGCCAGCAGTCAGACAGAGAACACCGGGGAGCTGTTTTTT. It translates to CASSQTENTGELFF.